The clone carrying this TCR beta chain appeared a few times. Its antigen is currently unknown. This CDR3 is 14 amino acids long. Germline assignment: CDR1 LGHDT and CDR2 YNNKEL (reference sequence). Trimming pared 1 base from V and 0 bases from J, leaving 4 bases between. The data belong to a study of early T cells in non-severe SARS-CoV-2 infection. Across the whole study: Investigators sequenced bulk RNA drawn from unsorted whole blood, and chains remained unpaired. Study-level results: Lookups in VDJdb leaned toward anti-spike CD8 responses and missed private and CD4 specificities.

Unique molecular identifiers were attached to individual cDNA molecules. TCRdb fed the 5' RACE reads into MiXCR, producing one record per CDR3 protein. The sample includes about 97,000 distinct CDR3 sequences, about 11% seen only once; the top ten take less than 5.5%. The TCR sequence derives from an adult who was a healthcare worker with PCR-confirmed SARS-CoV-2 infection or an uninfected control (not recorded which). This sequence joins TRBV3-1 and TRBJ1-3; no clear D. Sample: whole blood, taken at baseline. In DNA form, the CDR3 reads TGTGCCAGCAGCCAAGGGACCTCTGGAAACACCATATATTTT. Its protein product is CASSQGTSGNTIYF.